Listed below are T cell receptor beta chains from one sample, sequenced in a study of identical twins. One entry per CDR3 protein, called by TCRdb with MiXCR from the 5' RACE reads. Seen here are under 1 million distinct CDR3 sequences, roughly an eighth observed once, and the top ten hold around 1.5%. This sample was also put to use in a study of yellow fever vaccine responses in identical twins.

Sequences were obtained from PBMCs. These receptors all stem from a woman aged 18-35 years in good health. Both conserved end residues are part of each CDR3. A D gene is named only where the DNA matches it firmly. A clone size is listed for some rows: how often the clone was seen (once, few, many), or a class if it is expanded.

d_gene	abundance	v_gene	j_gene	CDR3aa
NA	NA	TRBV5-6	TRBJ1-1	CASSRVMGTTEAFF
NA	many	TRBV5-1	TRBJ1-1	CASSLGGGANTEAFF
NA	NA	TRBV29-1	TRBJ2-7	CSARTGGYEQYF
TRBD2	many	TRBV12-5	TRBJ2-3	CASGLGLAATPDTQYF
NA	NA	TRBV6-1	TRBJ2-5	CASSEGDRGLEETQYF
TRBD2	many	TRBV7-3	TRBJ2-2	CASSSGLADTGELFF
NA	few	TRBV2	TRBJ2-3	CASSELAGTDTQYF
NA	many	TRBV12-3/TRBV12-4	TRBJ2-3	CASSPIGVADDTQYF
NA	NA	TRBV9	TRBJ2-5	CASSVDSGERPLRETQYF
NA	few	TRBV20-1	TRBJ1-2	CSARVPTGIGGLNYGYTF